These T cell receptor beta chains were read from a single sample in a study of shared clonotypes between healthy human individuals. Profiled with immunoSEQ multiplex PCR; TCRdb holds only in-frame clones, not every one. The sample has over a million clones, about four fifths seen once. Material for sequencing was memory CD4+ T cells from PBMCs. These receptors all stem from a man aged 18 to 35 in good health. Some clones in this sample may be carry-over from other donors' samples. The CDR3 runs from the conserved cysteine through the conserved F or W.

j_gene,v_gene,CDR3aa
TRBJ1-1,TRBV7-9,CASTPQRVATEAFF
TRBJ2-5,TRBV5-1,CASSLGANGRGQETQYF
TRBJ2-5,TRBV6-1,CASSEGAEIRSRTQYF
TRBJ2-3,TRBV12-5,CASGNLQGARDTQYF
TRBJ2-7,TRBV19,CASSIDRQGAYEQYF
TRBJ2-7,TRBV6-5,CASSYGGRGYEQYF
TRBJ2-6,TRBV6-4,CASSPGQEGANVLTF
TRBJ2-2,TRBV11-3,CASSSRSGTGELFF
TRBJ2-3,TRBV5-1,CASSLPRGRQSGTDTQYF
TRBJ2-2,TRBV7-2,CASSLLWGAVTGELFF
TRBJ2-2,TRBV5-1,CASSLWYGRAAGELFF
TRBJ2-3,TRBV7-2,CASSSDSTSDTQYF